The entry that follows covers one TCR beta chain sequence. The sample belongs to a study of blood T cell repertoires in COVID-19. Study at large: Both acute and convalescent COVID-19 samples were obtained from the United States, Italy and Spain.

Source study methods: Reference gene primer amplification gave estimated nucleated cell counts. Sequencing was performed with immunoSEQ multiplex PCR; in TCRdb, only in-frame clones are kept and a portion is missing. V and J calls and clone size follow that table, whereas D and trimming were derived from the DNA. The sample records a few hundred thousand clones, around four fifths being singletons. V dropped 2 bases and J dropped 7 bases, with 12 bases sitting between them. The CDR3 extends over 13 amino acids. CDR1 and CDR2 (germline): GTSNPN, SVGIG (reference sequence). The chain recombines TRBV30 with TRBJ1-5, with D tentatively TRBD1 (6 bases). The sequence derives from a woman between 45 and 60 years old with acute or convalescent COVID-19. Sequencing input: peripheral blood. The CDR3 protein is CAWSMGAGQPQHF. CDR3 nucleotide sequence: TGTGCCTGGAGTATGGGGGCTGGGCAGCCCCAGCATTTT.